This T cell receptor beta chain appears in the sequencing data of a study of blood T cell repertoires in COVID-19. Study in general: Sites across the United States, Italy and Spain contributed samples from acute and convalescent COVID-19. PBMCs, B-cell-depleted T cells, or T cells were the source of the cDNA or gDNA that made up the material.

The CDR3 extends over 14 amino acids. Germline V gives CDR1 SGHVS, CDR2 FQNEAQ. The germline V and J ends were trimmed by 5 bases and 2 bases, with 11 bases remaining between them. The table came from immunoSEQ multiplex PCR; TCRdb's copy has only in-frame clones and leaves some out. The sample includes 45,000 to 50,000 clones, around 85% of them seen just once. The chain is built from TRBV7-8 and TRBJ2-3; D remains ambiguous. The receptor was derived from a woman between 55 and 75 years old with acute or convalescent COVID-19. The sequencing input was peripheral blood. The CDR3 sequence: CASSPGSTTDTQYF. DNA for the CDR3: TGTGCCAGCAGCCCCGGGTCCACCACAGATACGCAGTATTTT.